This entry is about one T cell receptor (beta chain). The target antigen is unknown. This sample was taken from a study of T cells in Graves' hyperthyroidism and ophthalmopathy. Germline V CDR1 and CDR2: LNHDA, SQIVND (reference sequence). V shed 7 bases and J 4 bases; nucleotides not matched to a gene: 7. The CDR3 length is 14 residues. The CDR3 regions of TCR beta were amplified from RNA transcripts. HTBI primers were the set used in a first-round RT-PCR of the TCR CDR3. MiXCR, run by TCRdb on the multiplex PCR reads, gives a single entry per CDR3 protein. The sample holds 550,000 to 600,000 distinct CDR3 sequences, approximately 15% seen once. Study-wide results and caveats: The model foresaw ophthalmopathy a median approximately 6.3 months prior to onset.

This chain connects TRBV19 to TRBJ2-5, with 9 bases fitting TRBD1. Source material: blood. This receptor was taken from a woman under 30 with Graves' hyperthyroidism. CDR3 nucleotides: TGTGCCAGTAAGGGGGACAGGGAGGGAGAGACCCAGTACTTC. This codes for CASKGDREGETQYF.